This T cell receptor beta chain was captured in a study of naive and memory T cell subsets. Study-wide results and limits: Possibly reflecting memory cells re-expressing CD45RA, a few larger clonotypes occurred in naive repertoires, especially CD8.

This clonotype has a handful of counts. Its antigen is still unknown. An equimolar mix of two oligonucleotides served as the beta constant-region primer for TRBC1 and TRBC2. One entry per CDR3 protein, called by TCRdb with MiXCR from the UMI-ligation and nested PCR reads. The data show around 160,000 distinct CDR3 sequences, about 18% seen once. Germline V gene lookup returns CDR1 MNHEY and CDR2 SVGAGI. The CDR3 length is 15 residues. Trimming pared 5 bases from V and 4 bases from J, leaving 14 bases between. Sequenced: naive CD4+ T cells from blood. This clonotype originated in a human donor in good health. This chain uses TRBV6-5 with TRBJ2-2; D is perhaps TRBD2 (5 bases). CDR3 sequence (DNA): TGTGCCAGCAGTCGTTTAGCGCCCGTCACCGGGGAGCTGTTTTTT. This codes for CASSRLAPVTGELFF.